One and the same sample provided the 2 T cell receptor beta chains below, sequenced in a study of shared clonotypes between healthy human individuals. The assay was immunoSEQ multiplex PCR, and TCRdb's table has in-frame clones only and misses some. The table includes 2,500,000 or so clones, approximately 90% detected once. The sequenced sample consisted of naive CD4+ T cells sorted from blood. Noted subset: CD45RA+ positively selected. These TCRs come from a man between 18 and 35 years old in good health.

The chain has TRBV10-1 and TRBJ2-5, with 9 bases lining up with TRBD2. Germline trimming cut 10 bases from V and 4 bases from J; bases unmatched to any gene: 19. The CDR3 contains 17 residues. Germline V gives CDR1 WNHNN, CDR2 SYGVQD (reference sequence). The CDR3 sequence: CAINLDSGGLKGETQYF. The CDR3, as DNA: TGCGCCATCAACCTTGATAGCGGGGGCCTTAAGGGAGAGACCCAGTACTTC.

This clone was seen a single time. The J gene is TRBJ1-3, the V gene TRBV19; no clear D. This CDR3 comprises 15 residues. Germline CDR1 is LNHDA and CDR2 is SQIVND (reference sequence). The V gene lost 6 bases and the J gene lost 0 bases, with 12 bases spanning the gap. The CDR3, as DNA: TGTGCCAGTAGGACATCGGGCTCCTCTGGAAACACCATATATTTT. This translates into CASRTSGSSGNTIYF.